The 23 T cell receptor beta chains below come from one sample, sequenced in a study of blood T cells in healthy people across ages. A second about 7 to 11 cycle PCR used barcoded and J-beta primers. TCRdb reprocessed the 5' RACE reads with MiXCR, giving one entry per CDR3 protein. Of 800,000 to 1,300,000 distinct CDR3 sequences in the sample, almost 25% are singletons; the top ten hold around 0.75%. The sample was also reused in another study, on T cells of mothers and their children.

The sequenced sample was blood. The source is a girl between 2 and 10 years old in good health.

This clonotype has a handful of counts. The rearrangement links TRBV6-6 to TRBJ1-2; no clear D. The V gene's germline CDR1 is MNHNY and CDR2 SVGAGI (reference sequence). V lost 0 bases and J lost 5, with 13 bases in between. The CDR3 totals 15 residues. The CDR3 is CASSYSTSQAYGYTF. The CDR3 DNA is TGTGCCAGCAGTTACTCTACGAGCCAAGCTTATGGCTACACCTTC.

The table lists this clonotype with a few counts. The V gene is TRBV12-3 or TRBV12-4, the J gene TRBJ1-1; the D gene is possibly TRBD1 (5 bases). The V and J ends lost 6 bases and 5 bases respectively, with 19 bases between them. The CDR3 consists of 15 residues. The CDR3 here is CASSLEPAGETEAFF. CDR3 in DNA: TGTGCCAGCAGCTTGGAGCCGGCGGGGGAGACTGAAGCTTTCTTT.

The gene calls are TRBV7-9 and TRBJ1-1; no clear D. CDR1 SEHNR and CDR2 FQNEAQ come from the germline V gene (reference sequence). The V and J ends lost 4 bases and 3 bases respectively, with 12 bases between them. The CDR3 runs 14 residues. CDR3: CASSSGTAYTEAFF. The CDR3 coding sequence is TGTGCCAGCAGCTCCGGCACAGCTTACACTGAAGCTTTCTTT.

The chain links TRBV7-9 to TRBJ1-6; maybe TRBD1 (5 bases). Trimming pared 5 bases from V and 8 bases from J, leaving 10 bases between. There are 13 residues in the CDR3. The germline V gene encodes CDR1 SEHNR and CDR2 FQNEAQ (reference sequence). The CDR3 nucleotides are TGTGCCAGCAGCGCCGTGGGGGATTCACCCCTCCACTTT. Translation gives CASSAVGDSPLHF.

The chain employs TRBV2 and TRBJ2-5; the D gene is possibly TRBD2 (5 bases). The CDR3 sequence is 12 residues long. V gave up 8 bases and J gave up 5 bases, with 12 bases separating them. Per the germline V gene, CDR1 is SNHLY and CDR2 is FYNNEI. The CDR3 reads CASSDFWETQYF. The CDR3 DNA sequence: TGTGCCAGCTCGGACTTTTGGGAGACCCAGTACTTC.

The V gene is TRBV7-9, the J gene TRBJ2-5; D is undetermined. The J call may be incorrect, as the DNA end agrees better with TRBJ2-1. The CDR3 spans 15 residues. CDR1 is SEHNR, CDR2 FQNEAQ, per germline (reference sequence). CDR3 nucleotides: TGTGCCAGCAGCCTATCTAGTAATATTTTGAATGAGCAGTTCTTC. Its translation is CASSLSSNILNEQFF.

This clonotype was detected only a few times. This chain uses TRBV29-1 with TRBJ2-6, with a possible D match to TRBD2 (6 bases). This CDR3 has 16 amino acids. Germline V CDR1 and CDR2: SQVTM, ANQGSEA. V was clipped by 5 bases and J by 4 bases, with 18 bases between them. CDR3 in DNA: TGCAGCGTTCGGAGGGCTTATCGATTGGGGGCCAACGTCCTGACTTTC. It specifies CSVRRAYRLGANVLTF.

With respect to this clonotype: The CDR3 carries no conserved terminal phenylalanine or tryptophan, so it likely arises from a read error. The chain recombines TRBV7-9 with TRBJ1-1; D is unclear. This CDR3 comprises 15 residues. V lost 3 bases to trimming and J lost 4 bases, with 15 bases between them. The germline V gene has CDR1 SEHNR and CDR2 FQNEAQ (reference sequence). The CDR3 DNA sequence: TGTGCCAGCAGCTTGTGGGGTTTAAAAGCCACTGAAGCTTTCCTT. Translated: CASSLWGLKATEAFL.

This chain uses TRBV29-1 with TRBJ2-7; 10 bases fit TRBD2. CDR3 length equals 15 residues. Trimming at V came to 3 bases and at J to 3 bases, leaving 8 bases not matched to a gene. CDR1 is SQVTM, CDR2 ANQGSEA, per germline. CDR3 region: CSVDLLAGGFYEQYF. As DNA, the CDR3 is TGCAGCGTTGACCTCTTAGCGGGGGGCTTCTACGAGCAGTACTTC.

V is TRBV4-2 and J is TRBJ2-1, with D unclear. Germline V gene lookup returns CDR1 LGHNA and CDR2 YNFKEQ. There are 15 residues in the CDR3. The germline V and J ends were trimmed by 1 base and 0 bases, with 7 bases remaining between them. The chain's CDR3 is CASSQGYLSYNEQFF. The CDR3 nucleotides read TGTGCCAGCAGCCAAGGATACCTCTCCTACAATGAGCAGTTCTTC.

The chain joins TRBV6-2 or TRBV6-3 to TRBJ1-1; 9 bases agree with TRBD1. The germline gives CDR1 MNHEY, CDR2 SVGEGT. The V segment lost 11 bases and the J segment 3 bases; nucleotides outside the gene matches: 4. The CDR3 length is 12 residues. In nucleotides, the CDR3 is TGTGCCGGACAGGGGCCGTACACTGAAGCTTTCTTT. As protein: CAGQGPYTEAFF.

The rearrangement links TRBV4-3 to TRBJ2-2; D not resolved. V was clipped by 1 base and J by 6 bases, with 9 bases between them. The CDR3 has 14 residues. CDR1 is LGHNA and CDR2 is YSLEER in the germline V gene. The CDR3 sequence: CASSQAGGSGELFF. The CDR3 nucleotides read TGCGCCAGCAGCCAAGCAGGTGGTTCCGGGGAGCTGTTTTTT.

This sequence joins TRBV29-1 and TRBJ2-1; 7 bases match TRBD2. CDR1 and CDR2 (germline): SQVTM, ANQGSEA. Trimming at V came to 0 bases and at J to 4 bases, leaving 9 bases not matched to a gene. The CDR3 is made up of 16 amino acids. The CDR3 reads CSVEDGGAGQYNEQFF. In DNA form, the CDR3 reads TGCAGCGTTGAAGATGGCGGAGCGGGGCAATACAATGAGCAGTTCTTC.

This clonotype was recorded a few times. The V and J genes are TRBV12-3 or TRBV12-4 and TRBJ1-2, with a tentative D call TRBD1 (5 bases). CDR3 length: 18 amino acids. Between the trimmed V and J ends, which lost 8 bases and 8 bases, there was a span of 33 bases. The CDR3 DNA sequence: TGTGCCAGCCTTATATATTGGGGGTCGAAGGTTGGCATGGGGGGCTACACCTTC. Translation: CASLIYWGSKVGMGGYTF.

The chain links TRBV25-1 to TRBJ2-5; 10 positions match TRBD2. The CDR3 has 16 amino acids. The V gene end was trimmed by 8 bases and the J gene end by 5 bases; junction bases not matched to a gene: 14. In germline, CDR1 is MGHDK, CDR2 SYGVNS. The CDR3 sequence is CASGNERGGLQETQYF. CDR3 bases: TGTGCCAGCGGGAACGAGCGGGGGGGCCTTCAGGAGACCCAGTACTTC.

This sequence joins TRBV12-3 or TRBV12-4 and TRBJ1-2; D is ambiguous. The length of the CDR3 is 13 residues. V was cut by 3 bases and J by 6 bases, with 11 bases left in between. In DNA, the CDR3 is TGTGCCAGCAGTTTCGGGCTCGACGATGGCTACACCTTC. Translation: CASSFGLDDGYTF.

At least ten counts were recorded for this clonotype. CDR3 region: CSARGVDGQLNSPLHF. CDR3 nucleotides: TGCAGTGCTAGGGGGGTGGACGGGCAGCTTAATTCACCCCTCCACTTT. This rearrangement joins TRBV20-1 to TRBJ1-6; D is possibly TRBD1 (5 bases). Germline CDR1 reads DFQATT; CDR2 reads SNEGSKA (reference sequence). The CDR3 has 16 amino acids. The ends were cut back, 3 bases at V and 6 bases at J, with 18 bases in the middle.

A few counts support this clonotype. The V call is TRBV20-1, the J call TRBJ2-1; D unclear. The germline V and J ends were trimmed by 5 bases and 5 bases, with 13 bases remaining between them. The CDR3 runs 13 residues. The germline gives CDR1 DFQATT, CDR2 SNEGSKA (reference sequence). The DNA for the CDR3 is TGCAGTGCTCGCTTCCTAAAAAACAATGAGCAGTTCTTC. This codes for CSARFLKNNEQFF.

The CDR3 protein is CSAGDSLMGYTF. In nucleotides, the CDR3 is TGCAGTGCTGGGGACAGCCTTATGGGCTACACCTTC. The chain is built from TRBV20-1 and TRBJ1-2, with TRBD1 matching over 7 bases. The V and J ends lost 5 bases and 8 bases, in that order; junction bases with no gene match: 8. CDR3 length equals 12 residues. Germline CDR1 is DFQATT and CDR2 is SNEGSKA (reference sequence).

In DNA form, the CDR3 reads TGTGCCAGCAGCACAGGGGCGAAGACCCAGTACTTC. This codes for CASSTGAKTQYF. This chain connects TRBV6-2 or TRBV6-3 to TRBJ2-5, with 7 bases lining up with TRBD1. CDR1 is MNHEY and CDR2 is SVGEGT in the germline V gene. The CDR3 loop spans 12 amino acids. Unmatched junction bases numbered 4, after V lost 6 bases and J lost 6 bases.

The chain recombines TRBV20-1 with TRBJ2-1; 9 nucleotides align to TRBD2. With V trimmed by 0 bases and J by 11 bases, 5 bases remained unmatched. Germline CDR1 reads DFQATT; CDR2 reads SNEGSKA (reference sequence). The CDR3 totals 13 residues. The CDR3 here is CSARDPGLAKQFF. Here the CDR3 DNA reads TGCAGTGCTAGAGATCCAGGACTAGCGAAGCAGTTCTTC.

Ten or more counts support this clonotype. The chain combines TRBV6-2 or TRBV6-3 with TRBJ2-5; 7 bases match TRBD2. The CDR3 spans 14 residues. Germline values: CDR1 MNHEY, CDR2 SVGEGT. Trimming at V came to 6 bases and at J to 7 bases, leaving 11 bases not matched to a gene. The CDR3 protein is CASRFFGGSVTQYF. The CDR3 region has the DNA TGTGCCAGCAGATTCTTCGGGGGGTCAGTGACCCAGTACTTC.

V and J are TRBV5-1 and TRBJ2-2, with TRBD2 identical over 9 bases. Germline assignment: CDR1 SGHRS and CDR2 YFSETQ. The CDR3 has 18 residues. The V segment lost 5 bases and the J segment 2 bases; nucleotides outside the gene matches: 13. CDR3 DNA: TGCGCCAGCAGGAGGCGAGCGGGAGGTGGAAGTAACACCGGGGAGCTGTTTTTT. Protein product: CASRRRAGGGSNTGELFF.